This T cell receptor beta chain was obtained from a study of T cell responses to AZD1222 COVID-19 vaccine. Whole-study results and caveats: The study found vaccine-associated CD4 TCRs spanning spike, dominant at 160-218 and 743-854. Donors skewed white British and female; clonal diversity was possibly underestimated.

Points on this clone: Its antigen is unidentified.

TCRdb keeps only in-frame clones here, not all; method: immunoSEQ multiplex PCR. The sample includes 140,000 to 150,000 clones, just under 95% of them seen just once. The CDR3 has 16 residues. Deletions cut 0 bases from V and 4 bases from J, with 14 bases between. Germline CDR1 and CDR2: SGHRS and YFSETQ. The clonotype was recovered from an adult who had recovered from COVID-19. The rearrangement links TRBV5-1 to TRBJ1-3; a possible D gene is TRBD1 (5 bases). Sequenced here: peripheral blood, sampled after recovery from COVID-19. This CDR3 is CASSLALGARGNTIYF. The CDR3 coding sequence is TGCGCCAGCAGCTTGGCCCTCGGGGCGCGGGGAAACACCATATATTTT.